This TCR beta chain was documented in a study of shared clonotypes between healthy human individuals. Notes on the study in general: Several donors shared about 5% of their naive CD4 clonotypes.

Per the authors' pipeline: As immunoSEQ supplied junction-only sequences (without quality scores), filtering differed. Method: immunoSEQ multiplex PCR; TCRdb's copy keeps in-frame clones and lacks some. V and J calls and clone size come straight from that table; D and trimming were deduced from the DNA. The sample yields about 2.1 million clones, over 85% seen once. The CDR3 loop spans 15 amino acids. V was cut by 4 bases and J by 4 bases, with 16 bases left in between. Germline CDR1 and CDR2: MGHRA and YSYEKL. Remarks on this clone: The antigen remains unidentified.

In the naive CD8 group, cells lacked CD45RO and were positively selected for CCR7, so terminally differentiated effector memory CD45RA+ cells were left out. Every donor was a Caucasian adult from Nashville, Tennessee. The TCR originated in a man aged 18 to 29 in good health. Some clones in this sample may be carry-over from other donors' samples. The specimen sequenced was naive CD8+ T cells from PBMCs. The chain joins TRBV4-1 to TRBJ2-5; tentatively, D is TRBD1 (5 bases). The CDR3 region is CASSPAPGPGETQYF. Here the CDR3 DNA reads TGCGCCAGCAGCCCAGCCCCAGGGCCCGGAGAGACCCAGTACTTC.